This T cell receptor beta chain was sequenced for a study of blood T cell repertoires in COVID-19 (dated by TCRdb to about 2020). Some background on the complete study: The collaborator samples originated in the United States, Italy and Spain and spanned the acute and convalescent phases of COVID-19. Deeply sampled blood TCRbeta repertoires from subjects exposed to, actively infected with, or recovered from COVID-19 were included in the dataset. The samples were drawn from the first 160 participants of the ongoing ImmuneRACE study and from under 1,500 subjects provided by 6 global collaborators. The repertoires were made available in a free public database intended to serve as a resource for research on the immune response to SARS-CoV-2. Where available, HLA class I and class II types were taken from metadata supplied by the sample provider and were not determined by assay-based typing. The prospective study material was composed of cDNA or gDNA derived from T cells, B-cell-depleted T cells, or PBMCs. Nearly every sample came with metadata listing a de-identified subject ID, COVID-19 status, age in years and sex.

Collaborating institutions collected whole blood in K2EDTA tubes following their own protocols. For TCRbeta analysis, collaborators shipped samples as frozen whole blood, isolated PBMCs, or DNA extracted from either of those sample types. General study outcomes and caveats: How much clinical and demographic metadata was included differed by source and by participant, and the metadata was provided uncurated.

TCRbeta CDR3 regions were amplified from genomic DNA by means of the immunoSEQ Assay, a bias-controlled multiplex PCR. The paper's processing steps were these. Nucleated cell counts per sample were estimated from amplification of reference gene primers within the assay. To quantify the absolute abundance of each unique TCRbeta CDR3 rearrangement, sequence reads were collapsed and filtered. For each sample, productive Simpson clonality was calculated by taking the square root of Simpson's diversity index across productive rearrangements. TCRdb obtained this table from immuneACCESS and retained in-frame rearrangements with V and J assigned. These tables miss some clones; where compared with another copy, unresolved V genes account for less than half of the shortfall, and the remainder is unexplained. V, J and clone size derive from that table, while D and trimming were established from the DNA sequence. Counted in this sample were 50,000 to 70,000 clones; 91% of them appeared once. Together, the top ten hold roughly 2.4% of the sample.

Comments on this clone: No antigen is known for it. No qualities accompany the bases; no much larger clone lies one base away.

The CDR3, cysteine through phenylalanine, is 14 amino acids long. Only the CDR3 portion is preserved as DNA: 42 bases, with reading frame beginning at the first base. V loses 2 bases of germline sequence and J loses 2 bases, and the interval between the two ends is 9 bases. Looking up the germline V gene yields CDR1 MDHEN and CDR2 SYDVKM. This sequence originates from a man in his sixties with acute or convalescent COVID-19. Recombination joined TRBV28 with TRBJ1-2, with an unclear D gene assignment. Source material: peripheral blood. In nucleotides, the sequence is TGTGCCAGCAGTTTAGGGCAGCCGAACTATGGCTACACCTTC. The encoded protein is CASSLGQPNYGYTF.